Sequencing of this T cell receptor (beta chain) was carried out in a study of blood T cells in healthy people across ages. As for the study in general: About one barcoded beta molecule was captured per two T cells (by template switching). Study outcomes and limitations: CMV status of donors was not determined, possibly confounding expanded clonotype changes.

For the second PCR, which ran for about 7 to 11 cycles, a sample-barcoded 5' primer and a J-beta primer mix were used. Researchers report that a template-switch adaptor with 12 random nucleotides tagged each cDNA molecule. The study obtained at least 2.5 million CDR3-containing paired-end reads from every sample. TCRdb re-called the 5' RACE reads with MiXCR, one entry per CDR3 protein. Of about 1.1 million distinct CDR3 sequences listed, roughly two fifths are singletons. CDR1 SGHRS and CDR2 YFSETQ come from the germline V gene. CDR3 length equals 16 residues. V shed 4 bases, J shed 3 bases, and the junction held 11 bases outside the gene matches. This clonotype was found a few times. Its antigen remains unidentified.

The clonotype was recovered from a man between 18 and 29 years old in good health. The chain has TRBV5-1 and TRBJ2-3; 7 nucleotides match TRBD1. What was sequenced was blood. Here the CDR3 reads CASSLGTAALTDTQYF. CDR3 nucleotides: TGCGCCAGCAGCCTAGGGACAGCCGCCTTAACAGATACGCAGTATTTT.